Below are 18 T cell receptor beta chains sequenced from a single sample in a study of T-cell reconstitution after alpha-beta-depleted transplantation in children. Molecular barcoding with unique molecular identifiers was used for the TCRbeta library. From the PCR reads, TCRdb called clonotypes with MiXCR, one entry per CDR3 protein. The data contain about 500,000 distinct CDR3 sequences, less than 35% of them seen just once; the ten biggest clones take up approximately 2.3%. The specimen comprised PBMCs from the stem cell graft donor, sampled from the stem cell graft. The receptor set was obtained from a human donor who donated a stem cell graft to a child with aplastic anemia.

The chain is built from TRBV6-2 or TRBV6-3 and TRBJ2-7, with TRBD1 matching over 8 bases. CDR3 length: 15 residues. CDR1 and CDR2 (germline): MNHEY, SVGEGT. Losses at the gene ends were 5 bases for V and 6 bases for J; bases not matched to a gene: 12. CDR3 loop: CASSTQGARGVEQYF. The CDR3 nucleotides are TGTGCCAGCAGTACCCAGGGGGCGCGAGGTGTCGAGCAGTACTTC.

The rearrangement joins TRBV20-1 to TRBJ2-7; D could derive from TRBD1 or TRBD2 (5 bases each). CDR1 and CDR2 (germline): DFQATT, SNEGSKA (reference sequence). The ends were cut back, 0 bases at V and 2 bases at J, with 20 bases in the middle. CDR3 length equals 17 residues. CDR3: CSARDLLGPTLAYEQYF. Here the CDR3 DNA reads TGCAGTGCTAGAGATCTCCTGGGACCGACCCTGGCCTACGAGCAGTACTTC.

This clonotype was recorded a few times. The genes are TRBV4-3 and TRBJ1-4; 7 nucleotides agree with TRBD1. The length of the CDR3 is 13 residues. Trimming cost V 0 bases and J 11 bases; bases outside gene matches: 3. Germline V gene sequence: CDR1 LGHNA, CDR2 YSLEER. CDR3 in amino acids: CASSQDDRAKLFF. The CDR3 DNA sequence: TGCGCCAGCAGCCAAGACGACAGGGCGAAACTGTTTTTT.

The V gene is TRBV9, the J gene TRBJ1-4; TRBD1 is a possible D gene (6 bases). Trimming removed 3 bases from V and 2 bases from J, with 11 bases in between. CDR1 is SGDLS, CDR2 YYNGEE, per germline. CDR3 length equals 15 residues. In nucleotides, the CDR3 is TGTGCCAGCAGCGCCCATCAGGGGACTAATGAAAAACTGTTTTTT. Amino acids: CASSAHQGTNEKLFF.

V and J are TRBV7-3 and TRBJ1-1; D is uncertain. The CDR3 length is 13 residues. From germline, CDR1 is SGHTA and CDR2 FQGTGA. V lost 0 bases to trimming and J lost 4 bases, with 6 bases between them. CDR3 in DNA: TGTGCCAGCAGCTTAACGTTGGGCACTGAAGCTTTCTTT. Amino acid sequence: CASSLTLGTEAFF.

Only a few counts were recorded for this clonotype. The chain joins TRBV7-9 to TRBJ2-3, with D perhaps TRBD1 or TRBD2 (7 bases each). With 5 bases removed from V and 5 bases from J, the gap between germline ends came to 17 bases. In germline, CDR1 is SEHNR, CDR2 FQNEAQ (reference sequence). This CDR3 has 15 residues. The CDR3: CASSPGGTGGDTQYF. CDR3 bases: TGTGCCAGCAGCCCAGGGGGAACGGGAGGAGATACGCAGTATTTT.

J is TRBJ2-1 and V is TRBV29-1; 8 bases map to TRBD2. V was clipped by 3 bases and J by 6 bases; unmatched bases: 13. The germline V gene encodes CDR1 SQVTM and CDR2 ANQGSEA. This CDR3 is built from 16 residues. As DNA, the CDR3 is TGCAGCGTTGATTCAATCGGACTAGGACTAGCCAATGAGCAGTTCTTC. Translation: CSVDSIGLGLANEQFF.

CDR3 residues: CSVRRGLETQYF. CDR3 sequence (DNA): TGCAGCGTTCGGAGGGGGCTAGAGACCCAGTACTTC. The chain links TRBV29-1 to TRBJ2-5, with a tentative D call TRBD1 (7 bases). Trimming removed 5 bases at V and 4 bases at J, with 11 bases between. The CDR3 sequence is 12 residues long. The germline CDR1 and CDR2 sequences are SQVTM and ANQGSEA.

There are a few counts of this clonotype. V gene TRBV6-6 combines with J gene TRBJ1-2, with a tentative D call TRBD1 (6 bases). V gave up 6 bases and J gave up 6 bases, with 11 bases separating them. Per the germline V gene, CDR1 is MNHNY and CDR2 is SVGAGI (reference sequence). The CDR3 is 12 residues long. For the CDR3, the DNA is TGTGCCAGCAGGGGACACACGCATGGCTACACCTTC. This encodes CASRGHTHGYTF.

This clonotype was detected a few times. The gene calls are TRBV5-1 and TRBJ1-3; tentative D call: TRBD1 (6 bases). This CDR3 region has 16 residues. Germline lookup yields CDR1 SGHRS and CDR2 YFSETQ. V lost 0 bases to trimming and J lost 3 bases, with 13 bases between them. The CDR3 protein is CASSLVSGASGNTIYF. The CDR3 DNA is TGCGCCAGCAGCTTGGTCTCGGGGGCGAGTGGAAACACCATATATTTT.

The genes are TRBV7-2 and TRBJ1-1; no reliable D call. The germline CDR1 and CDR2 sequences are SGHTA and FQGNSA. The germline V and J ends were trimmed by 5 bases and 0 bases, with 10 bases remaining between them. The CDR3 spans 14 residues. The CDR3 DNA sequence: TGTGCCAGCAGCCCAGAATTTATGAACACTGAAGCTTTCTTT. It encodes CASSPEFMNTEAFF.

This clonotype came up many times. The rearrangement joins TRBV20-1 to TRBJ2-1, with D possibly matching TRBD1 (5 bases). The CDR3 is made up of 11 amino acids. Germline assignment: CDR1 DFQATT and CDR2 SNEGSKA (reference sequence). Trimming stripped 6 bases from V and 4 bases from J, with 7 bases between. CDR3 DNA sequence: TGCAGTGCCGACAGATACAATGAGCAGTTCTTC. Translation gives CSADRYNEQFF.

The chain carries TRBV5-6 and TRBJ1-1; D is unclear. Germline V gene data show CDR1 as SGHDT and CDR2 as YYEEEE. Trimming removed 0 bases from V and 2 bases from J, with 14 bases in between. The CDR3 spans 16 residues. CDR3 sequence (DNA): TGTGCCAGCAGCTTGGACTTCGCCGGCATTAACACTGAAGCTTTCTTT. Residues: CASSLDFAGINTEAFF.

The chain recombines TRBV6-2 or TRBV6-3 with TRBJ2-3; D is ambiguous. The CDR3 is 15 amino acids. CDR1 and CDR2 from the germline V gene are MNHEY and SVGEGT. V lost 2 bases and J 2 bases, leaving 11 bases between the germline ends. The chain's CDR3 is CASSYVGRTTDTQYF. CDR3 DNA: TGTGCCAGCAGTTACGTAGGCCGAACCACAGATACGCAGTATTTT.

The chain joins TRBV29-1 to TRBJ2-2, with D possibly matching TRBD1 (6 bases). The CDR3 sequence is 14 residues long. Between the trimmed V and J ends, which lost 5 bases and 0 bases, there was a span of 10 bases. From germline, CDR1 is SQVTM and CDR2 ANQGSEA. The CDR3 region has the DNA TGCAGCGTTTCAGGGGCCACGAACACCGGGGAGCTGTTTTTT. This codes for CSVSGATNTGELFF.

The rearrangement joins TRBV4-1 to TRBJ2-1; TRBD2 matches 8 bases. Germline trimming cut 0 bases from V and 12 bases from J; bases unmatched to any gene: 13. CDR3 length: 16 amino acids. Germline V gene data show CDR1 as MGHRA and CDR2 as YSYEKL. The CDR3 coding sequence is TGCGCCAGCAGCCAAGATCTAGGGACTAGAAACTTAGGGCAGTTCTTC. This translates into CASSQDLGTRNLGQFF.

This clonotype was counted between two and nine times. CDR3 sequence (DNA): TGCGCCAGCAGCCGGCAAGGACTAGAGCTCAATGAGCAGTTCTTC. Translating it yields CASSRQGLELNEQFF. This sequence joins TRBV5-1 and TRBJ2-1; 7 bases fit TRBD2. CDR3 size: 15 residues. The V gene's germline CDR1 is SGHRS and CDR2 YFSETQ. The junction had 10 bases not matched to a gene; V was cut back by 4 bases and J by 6 bases.

Many counts were recorded for this clonotype. The genes are TRBV20-1 and TRBJ2-1; D unclear. The CDR3 length is 11 residues. Germline CDR1 DFQATT, CDR2 SNEGSKA (reference sequence). Trimming pared 6 bases from V and 4 bases from J, leaving 7 bases between. The CDR3 is CSASSYNEQFF. The CDR3 DNA is TGCAGTGCAAGCAGTTACAATGAGCAGTTCTTC.